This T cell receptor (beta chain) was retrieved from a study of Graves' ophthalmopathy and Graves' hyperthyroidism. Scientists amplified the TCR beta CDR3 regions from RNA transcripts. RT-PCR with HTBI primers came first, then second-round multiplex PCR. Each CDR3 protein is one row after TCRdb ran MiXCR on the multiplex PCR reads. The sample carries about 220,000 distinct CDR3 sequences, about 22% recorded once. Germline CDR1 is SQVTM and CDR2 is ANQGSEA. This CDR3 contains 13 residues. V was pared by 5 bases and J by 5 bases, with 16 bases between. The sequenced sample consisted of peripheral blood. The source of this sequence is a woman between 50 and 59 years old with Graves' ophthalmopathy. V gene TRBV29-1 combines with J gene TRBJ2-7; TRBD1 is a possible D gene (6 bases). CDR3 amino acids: CSVRRDPGDEQYF. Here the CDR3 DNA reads TGCAGCGTTCGCCGTGACCCAGGGGACGAGCAGTACTTC.